The 17 T cell receptor beta chains below come from one sample, sequenced in a study of early T cells in non-severe SARS-CoV-2 infection. TCRdb independently ran MiXCR on the 5' RACE reads; one entry per CDR3 protein. The data show roughly 63,000 distinct CDR3 sequences, approximately 12% seen once. The material was whole blood, obtained at baseline. All receptors come from an adult who was a healthcare worker with PCR-confirmed SARS-CoV-2 infection or an uninfected control (not recorded which). The donor label of this sample is uncertain.

This clonotype has a count of ten or more. The rearrangement uses TRBV9 and TRBJ2-3; D not resolved. V dropped 0 bases and J dropped 0 bases, with 8 bases sitting between them. The CDR3 extends over 15 amino acids. Germline loops: CDR1 SGDLS, CDR2 YYNGEE. The CDR3 sequence: CASSVGFSSTDTQYF. The CDR3 bases are TGTGCCAGCAGCGTAGGTTTTAGCAGCACAGATACGCAGTATTTT.

This clonotype has a count of ten or more. This rearrangement joins TRBV12-5 to TRBJ1-1; D gene ambiguous. This CDR3 contains 15 residues. V lost 0 bases to trimming and J lost 0 bases, with 8 bases between them. CDR1 and CDR2 from the germline V gene are LGHNT and FRNRAP. As DNA, the CDR3 is TGTGCTAGTGGTTTGGTTGGCAGTCTGAACACTGAAGCTTTCTTT. Protein: CASGLVGSLNTEAFF.

This clonotype was detected ten times or more. V gene TRBV5-1 combines with J gene TRBJ2-6; D uncertain. V was pared by 4 bases and J by 0 bases, with 5 bases between. CDR3 size: 14 residues. Germline assignment: CDR1 SGHRS and CDR2 YFSETQ. The CDR3: CASSGSSGANVLTF. Here the CDR3 DNA reads TGCGCCAGCAGCGGAAGCTCTGGGGCCAACGTCCTGACTTTC.

The chain employs TRBV11-2 and TRBJ2-2, with D perhaps TRBD2 (6 bases). CDR1 SGHAT and CDR2 FQNNGV come from the germline V gene. The CDR3 runs to 15 residues. Deletions cut 0 bases from V and 5 bases from J, with 10 bases between. The DNA of the CDR3 is TGTGCCAGCAGCTTAGAGAACGCGGGAACCGGGGAGCTGTTTTTT. Translated: CASSLENAGTGELFF. Supplemented by reference TRBV11-2 and TRBJ2-2, the full variable domain reads EAGVAQSPRYKIIEKRQSVAFWCNPISGHATLYWYQQILGQGPKLLIQFQNNGVVDDSQLPKDRFSAERLKGVDSTLKIQPAKLEDSAVYLCASSLENAGTGELFFGEGSRLTVL.

This clonotype is termed medium-sized. The chain has TRBV21-1 and TRBJ2-6; the table names TRBD1, a call not compared with the DNA. TRBV21-1 is flagged as a pseudogene. The CDR3 runs to 19 residues. The CDR3 nucleotides read TGTGCCAGCAGCGACAAGGGACAGGGCCCTCTCTCTGGGGCCAACGTCCTGACTTTC. Protein sequence: CASSDKGQGPLSGANVLTF.

This clonotype has a count of ten or more. J is TRBJ2-7 and V is TRBV2, with no clear D. V lost 6 bases and J lost 3, with 12 bases in between. The germline V gene encodes CDR1 SNHLY and CDR2 FYNNEI. This CDR3 is 13 amino acids long. The CDR3 DNA reads as TGTGCCAGCAGCCCCGATCACATCTACGAGCAGTACGTC. Its translation is CASSPDHIYEQYV.

A few counts support this clonotype. The chain couples TRBV7-2 to TRBJ1-6, with a tentative D call TRBD1 (5 bases). Trimming pared 3 bases from V and 10 bases from J, leaving 16 bases between. This CDR3 has 15 amino acids. Germline CDR1 reads SGHTA; CDR2 reads FQGNSA. The CDR3 is CASSFLWERDSPLHF. The DNA for the CDR3 is TGTGCCAGCAGCTTTTTGTGGGAAAGGGACTCACCCCTCCACTTT.

The sample holds many counts of this clonotype. The rearrangement uses TRBV5-1 and TRBJ1-6; the match to TRBD1 covers 7 bases. V was pared by 4 bases and J by 7 bases, with 2 bases of the junction left unmatched. CDR3 length equals 13 residues. Germline assignment: CDR1 SGHRS and CDR2 YFSETQ. CDR3 nucleotides: TGCGCCAGCAGCGGGGACAGAAATTCACCCCTCCACTTT. Translation gives CASSGDRNSPLHF.

There are many counts of this clonotype. The chain has TRBV12-3 or TRBV12-4 and TRBJ1-2; D remains unclear. Trimming pared 5 bases from V and 4 bases from J, leaving 11 bases between. The CDR3 covers 13 residues. The CDR3 here is CASSPQRGYGYTF. CDR3 coding DNA: TGTGCCAGCAGTCCACAGCGAGGCTATGGCTACACCTTC.

This chain links TRBV4-1 with TRBJ1-2, with 7 bases fitting TRBD1. The ends lost 0 bases at V and 4 bases at J; junction bases unmatched: 5. CDR3 length equals 15 residues. Germline CDR1 is MGHRA and CDR2 is YSYEKL. The DNA for the CDR3 is TGCGCCAGCAGCCAAGAACAGGGGCTCGGCTATGGCTACACCTTC. It specifies CASSQEQGLGYGYTF.

The sample holds a few counts of this clonotype. The V gene is TRBV10-2, the J gene TRBJ1-2; TRBD1 aligns across 9 bases. V was clipped by 6 bases and J by 8 bases; unmatched bases: 4. The germline V gene encodes CDR1 WSHSY and CDR2 SAAADI. The CDR3 is 12 amino acids. The CDR3 DNA reads as TGCGCCAGCAGGGGGGACAGGGACGGCTACACCTTC. Its translation is CASRGDRDGYTF.

This clonotype was seen a few times. At one of its ends the junction is not consistent with the germline gene, which may arise from a read error. CDR3 nucleotide sequence: TGTGTCAGCAGCCAAGACCGGAACACTGAAGCTTTCTTT. It specifies CVSSQDRNTEAFF. The V call is TRBV14, the J call TRBJ1-1; no clear D gene. The CDR3 has 13 amino acids. CDR1 is SGHDN and CDR2 is FVKESK in the germline V gene.

The genes are TRBV30 and TRBJ1-1, with a possible D match to TRBD1 (6 bases). V was cut by 7 bases and J by 3 bases, with 15 bases left in between. CDR1 and CDR2 (germline): GTSNPN, SVGIG (reference sequence). The CDR3 loop spans 13 amino acids. Here the CDR3 DNA reads TGTGCCTTACTCGTAGGGGGGGACACTGAAGCTTTCTTT. This translates into CALLVGGDTEAFF.

This clonotype was observed a few times. The rearrangement uses TRBV7-2 and TRBJ2-1; TRBD1 aligns across 8 bases. The CDR3 extends over 14 amino acids. The J segment lost 9 bases and the V segment lost 1 base, leaving 5 bases of the junction unmatched. The germline V gene encodes CDR1 SGHTA and CDR2 FQGNSA. The CDR3 nucleotides are TGTGCCAGCAGCTTAGGAGCAGGGGGCAGTGAGCAGTTCTTC. Translation gives CASSLGAGGSEQFF.

This clonotype appeared a few times. This chain links TRBV19 with TRBJ1-2; a possible D gene is TRBD1 (6 bases). This CDR3 spans 15 amino acids. Germline V gene data show CDR1 as LNHDA and CDR2 as SQIVND (reference sequence). V was trimmed by 3 bases and J by 6 bases, leaving 17 bases between them. CDR3: CASSIKDSDRHGYTF. CDR3 DNA: TGTGCCAGTAGTATTAAGGACAGCGACCGCCATGGCTACACCTTC.

CDR3 residues: CSVPPGQYV. In DNA form, the CDR3 reads TGCAGCGTTCCCCCGGGGCAGTACGTC. V usage is TRBV29-1 and J usage is TRBJ2-7, with D uncertain. Germline CDR1 and CDR2: SQVTM and ANQGSEA. Trimming left V 5 bases short and J 9 bases short, with 8 bases between. The CDR3 loop spans 9 amino acids.

The genes are TRBV5-5 and TRBJ2-3, with 7 bases matching TRBD2. This CDR3 is 16 amino acids long. Germline lookup yields CDR1 SGHKS and CDR2 YYEKEE (reference sequence). V was clipped by 2 bases and J by 0 bases; unmatched bases: 6. Here the CDR3 DNA reads TGTGCCAGCAGCTTCCTATCGACTAGCAGCACAGATACGCAGTATTTT. It translates to CASSFLSTSSTDTQYF.